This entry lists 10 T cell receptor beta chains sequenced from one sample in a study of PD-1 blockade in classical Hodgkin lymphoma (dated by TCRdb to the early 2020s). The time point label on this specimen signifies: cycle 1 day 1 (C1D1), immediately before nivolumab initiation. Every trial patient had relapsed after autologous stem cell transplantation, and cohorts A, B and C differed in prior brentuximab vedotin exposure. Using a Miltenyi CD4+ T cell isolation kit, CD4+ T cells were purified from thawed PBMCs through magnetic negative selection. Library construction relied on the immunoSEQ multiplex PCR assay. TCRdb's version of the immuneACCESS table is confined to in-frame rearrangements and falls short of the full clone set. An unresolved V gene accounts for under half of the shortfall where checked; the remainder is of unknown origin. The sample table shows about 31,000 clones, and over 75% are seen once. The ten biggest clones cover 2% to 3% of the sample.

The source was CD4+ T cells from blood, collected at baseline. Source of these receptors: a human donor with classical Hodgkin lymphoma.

In DNA, the CDR3 is TGTGCCAGCAGTCGCCTTTCAGGATACGAGCAGTACTTC. This gives the protein CASSRLSGYEQYF. The rearrangement links TRBV28 to TRBJ2-7; D is ambiguous. This CDR3 comprises 13 residues. Per the germline V gene, CDR1 is MDHEN and CDR2 is SYDVKM. V gave up 5 bases and J gave up 4 bases, with 12 bases separating them.

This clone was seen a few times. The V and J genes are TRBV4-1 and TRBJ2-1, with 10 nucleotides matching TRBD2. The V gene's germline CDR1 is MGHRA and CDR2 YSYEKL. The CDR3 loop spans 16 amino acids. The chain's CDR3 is CASRAVGLAENNEQFF. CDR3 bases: TGCGCTTCACGGGCGGTCGGACTAGCGGAAAACAATGAGCAGTTCTTC.

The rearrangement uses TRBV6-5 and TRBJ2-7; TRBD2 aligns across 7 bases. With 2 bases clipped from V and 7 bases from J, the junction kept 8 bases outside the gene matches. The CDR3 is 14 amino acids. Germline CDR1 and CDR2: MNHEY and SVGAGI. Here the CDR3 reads CASSYAGVGGEQYF. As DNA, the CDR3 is TGTGCCAGCAGTTACGCGGGAGTGGGAGGGGAGCAGTACTTC.

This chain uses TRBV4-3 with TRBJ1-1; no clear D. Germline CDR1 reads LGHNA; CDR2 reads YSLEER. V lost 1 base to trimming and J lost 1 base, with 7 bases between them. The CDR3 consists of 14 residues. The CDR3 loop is CASSQGVKNTEAFF. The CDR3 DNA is TGCGCCAGCAGCCAAGGGGTGAAGAACACTGAAGCTTTCTTT.

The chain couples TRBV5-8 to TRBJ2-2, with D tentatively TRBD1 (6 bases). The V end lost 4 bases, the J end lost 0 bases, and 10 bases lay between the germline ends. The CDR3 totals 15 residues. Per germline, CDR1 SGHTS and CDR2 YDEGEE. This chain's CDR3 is CASSRGITNTGELFF. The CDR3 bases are TGTGCCAGCAGCAGGGGGATAACGAACACCGGGGAGCTGTTTTTT.

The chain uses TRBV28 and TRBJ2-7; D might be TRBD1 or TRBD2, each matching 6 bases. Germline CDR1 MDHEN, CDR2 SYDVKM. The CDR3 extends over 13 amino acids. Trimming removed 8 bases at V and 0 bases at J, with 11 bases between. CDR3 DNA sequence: TGTGCCAGCCGAACGGGGGCCTCCTACGAGCAGTACTTC. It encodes CASRTGASYEQYF.

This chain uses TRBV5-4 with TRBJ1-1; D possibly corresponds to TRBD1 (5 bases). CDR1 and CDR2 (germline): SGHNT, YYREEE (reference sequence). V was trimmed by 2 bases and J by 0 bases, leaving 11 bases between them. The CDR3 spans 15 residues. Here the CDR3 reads CASSLKQGLNTEAFF. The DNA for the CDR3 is TGTGCCAGCAGCTTAAAGCAGGGCCTGAACACTGAAGCTTTCTTT.

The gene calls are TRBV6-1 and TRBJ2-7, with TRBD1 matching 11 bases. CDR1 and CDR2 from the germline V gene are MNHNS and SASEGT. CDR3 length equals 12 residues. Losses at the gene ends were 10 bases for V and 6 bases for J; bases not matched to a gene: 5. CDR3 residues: CATGQGAGEQYF. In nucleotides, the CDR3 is TGTGCCACCGGACAGGGGGCTGGCGAGCAGTACTTC.

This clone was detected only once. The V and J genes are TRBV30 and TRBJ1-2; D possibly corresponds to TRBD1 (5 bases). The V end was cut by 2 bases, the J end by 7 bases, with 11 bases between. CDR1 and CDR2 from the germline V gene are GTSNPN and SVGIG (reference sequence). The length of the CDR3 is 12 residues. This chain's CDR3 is CAWSPLGGGYTF. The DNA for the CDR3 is TGTGCCTGGAGTCCCCTGGGGGGTGGCTACACCTTC.

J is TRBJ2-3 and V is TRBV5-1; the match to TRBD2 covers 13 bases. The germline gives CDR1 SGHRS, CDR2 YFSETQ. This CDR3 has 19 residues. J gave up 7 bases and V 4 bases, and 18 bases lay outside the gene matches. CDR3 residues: CASSHKEKGLAGEGYTQYF. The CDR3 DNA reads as TGCGCCAGCAGCCACAAAGAAAAAGGACTAGCGGGAGAGGGATATACGCAGTATTTT.